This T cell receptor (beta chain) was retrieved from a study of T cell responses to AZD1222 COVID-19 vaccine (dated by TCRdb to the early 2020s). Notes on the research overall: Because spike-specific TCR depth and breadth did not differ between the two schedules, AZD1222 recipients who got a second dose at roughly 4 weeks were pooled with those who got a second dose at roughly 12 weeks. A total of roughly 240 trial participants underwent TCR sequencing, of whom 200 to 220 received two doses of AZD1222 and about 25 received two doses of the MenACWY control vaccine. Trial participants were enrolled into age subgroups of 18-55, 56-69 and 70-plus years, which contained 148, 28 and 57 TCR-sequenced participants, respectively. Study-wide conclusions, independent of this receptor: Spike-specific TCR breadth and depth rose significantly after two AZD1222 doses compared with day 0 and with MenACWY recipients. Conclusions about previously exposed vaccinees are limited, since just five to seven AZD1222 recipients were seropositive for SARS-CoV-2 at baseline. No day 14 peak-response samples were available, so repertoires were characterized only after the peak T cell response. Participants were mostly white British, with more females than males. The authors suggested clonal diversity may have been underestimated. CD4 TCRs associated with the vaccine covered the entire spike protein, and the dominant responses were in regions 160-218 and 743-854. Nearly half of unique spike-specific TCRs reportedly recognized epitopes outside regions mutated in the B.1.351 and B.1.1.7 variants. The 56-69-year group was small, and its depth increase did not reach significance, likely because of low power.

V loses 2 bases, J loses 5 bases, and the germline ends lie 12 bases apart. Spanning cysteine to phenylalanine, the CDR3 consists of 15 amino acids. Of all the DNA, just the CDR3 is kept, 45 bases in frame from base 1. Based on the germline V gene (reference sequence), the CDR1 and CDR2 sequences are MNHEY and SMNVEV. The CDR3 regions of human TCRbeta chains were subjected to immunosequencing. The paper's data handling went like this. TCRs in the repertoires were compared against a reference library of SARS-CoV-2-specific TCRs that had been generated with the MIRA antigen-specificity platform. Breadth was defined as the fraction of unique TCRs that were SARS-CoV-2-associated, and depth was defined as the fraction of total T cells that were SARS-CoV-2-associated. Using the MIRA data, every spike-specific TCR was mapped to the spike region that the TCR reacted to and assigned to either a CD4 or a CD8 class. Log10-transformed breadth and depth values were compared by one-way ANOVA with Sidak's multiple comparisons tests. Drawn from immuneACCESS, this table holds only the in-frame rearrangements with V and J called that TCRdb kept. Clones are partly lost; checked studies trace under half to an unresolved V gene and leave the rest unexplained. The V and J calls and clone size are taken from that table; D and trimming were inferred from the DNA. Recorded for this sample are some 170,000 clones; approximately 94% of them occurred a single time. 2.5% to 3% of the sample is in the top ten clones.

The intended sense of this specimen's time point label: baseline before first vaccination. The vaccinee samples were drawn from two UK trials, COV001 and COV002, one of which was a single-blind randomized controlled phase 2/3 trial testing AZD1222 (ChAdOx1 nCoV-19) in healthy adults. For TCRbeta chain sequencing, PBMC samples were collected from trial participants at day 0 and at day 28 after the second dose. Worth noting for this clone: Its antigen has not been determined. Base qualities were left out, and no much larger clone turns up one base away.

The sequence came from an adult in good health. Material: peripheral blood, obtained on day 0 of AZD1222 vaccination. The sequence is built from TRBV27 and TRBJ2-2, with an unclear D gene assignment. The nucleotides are TGTGCCAGCAGTTTAAATGCCCTAGGGACCGGGGAGCTGTTTTTT. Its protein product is CASSLNALGTGELFF.